This T cell receptor beta chain was identified during a study of vaccination and CD4 T cells after COVID-19. The Oncomine TCR Beta short-read assay was what sequenced the DNA obtained from cultured CD4+ T cells. One entry per CDR3 protein results from TCRdb running MiXCR on the PCR reads. The sample comprises about 13,000 distinct CDR3 sequences, about three fifths of which are singletons, and around 12% rests with the top ten. Treatment here: roughly ten-day PBMC culture with coronavirus spike peptide pools or control peptides (ViraFEST assay). About this clonotype: The antigen is unknown.

Germline CDR1 DFQATT, CDR2 SNEGSKA (reference sequence). CDR3 size: 15 residues. Trimming removed 0 bases from V and 2 bases from J, with 13 bases in between. The sequenced material came from CD4+ T cells from blood, cultured in vitro. The chain has TRBV20-1 and TRBJ1-2; D unclear. The origin of this receptor is a human donor who had recovered from COVID-19. The CDR3 DNA is TGCAGTGCTAGAGATCAAAAGGGCCTAAACTATGGCTACACCTTC. Its translation: CSARDQKGLNYGYTF.